The source of this T cell receptor (beta chain) is a study of CD8+ T cells in alopecia areata. Study-level background: Patients received oral tofacitinib, 5 to 10 mg twice daily, for moderate-to-severe alopecia areata. Tofacitinib was given for 6 to 18 months, then stopped for 6 months.

Reverse transcription of extracted RNA yielded cDNA, which provided the sequencing template. Libraries were prepared by immunoSEQ multiplex PCR; TCRdb keeps only in-frame clonotypes and omits some of them. This sample yields approximately 160,000 clones, of which 55% to 75% are seen a single time; 14% belongs to the top ten. A note on this clone: Antigen unknown.

Treatment denoted: oral pan-JAK inhibitor, 5-10 mg twice daily. Sampling of alopecia areata patients yielded lesional scalp punch biopsies as well as peripheral blood. Findings and limits, study-wide: Persistence in scalp and blood during tofacitinib was observed for many expanded lesional clones.

Germline V gene data show CDR1 as SGHNT and CDR2 as YYREEE (reference sequence). There are 16 residues in the CDR3. With 4 bases removed from V and 2 bases from J, the gap between germline ends came to 13 bases. The V gene is TRBV5-4, the J gene TRBJ2-6, with a tentative D call TRBD1 (6 bases). Specimen: CD4+ T cells sorted from blood, collected at week 24, from a patient treated with tofacitinib. The TCR originated in a human donor with alopecia areata. Written as DNA, the CDR3 is TGTGCCAGCAGCCGCCTCGAGGGGGCTGGGGCCAACGTCCTGACTTTC. It is translated as CASSRLEGAGANVLTF.